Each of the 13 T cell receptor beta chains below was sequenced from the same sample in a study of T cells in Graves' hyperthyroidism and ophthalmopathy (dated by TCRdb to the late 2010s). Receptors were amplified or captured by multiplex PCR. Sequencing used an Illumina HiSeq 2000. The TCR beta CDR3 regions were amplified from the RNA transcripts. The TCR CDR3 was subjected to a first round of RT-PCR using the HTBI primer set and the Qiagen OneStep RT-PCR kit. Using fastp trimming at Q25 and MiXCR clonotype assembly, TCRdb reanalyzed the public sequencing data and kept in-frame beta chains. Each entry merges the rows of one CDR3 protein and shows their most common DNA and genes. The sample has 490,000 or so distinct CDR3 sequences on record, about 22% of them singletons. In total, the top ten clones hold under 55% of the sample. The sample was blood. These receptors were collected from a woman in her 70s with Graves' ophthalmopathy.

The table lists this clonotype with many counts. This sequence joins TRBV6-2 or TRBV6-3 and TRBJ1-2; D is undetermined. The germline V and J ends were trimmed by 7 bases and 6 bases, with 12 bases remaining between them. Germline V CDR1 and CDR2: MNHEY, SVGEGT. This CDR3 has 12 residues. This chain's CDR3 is CASTNPVDGYTF. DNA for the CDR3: TGTGCCAGCACTAACCCAGTTGATGGCTACACCTTC.

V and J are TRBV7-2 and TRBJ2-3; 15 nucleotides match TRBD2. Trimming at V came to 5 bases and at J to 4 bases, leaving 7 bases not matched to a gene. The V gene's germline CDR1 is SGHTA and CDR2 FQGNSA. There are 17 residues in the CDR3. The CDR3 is CASSNLGLAGGADTQYF. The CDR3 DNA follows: TGTGCCAGCAGCAACCTGGGACTAGCGGGAGGTGCAGATACGCAGTATTTT.

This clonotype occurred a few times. CDR3 coding DNA: TGCAGTGCTAGAGATAGGCCAGGGGTGACCGGGGAGCTGTTTTTT. Its protein product is CSARDRPGVTGELFF. The chain recombines TRBV20-1 with TRBJ2-2, with TRBD1 as a possible D gene (6 bases). Germline V CDR1 and CDR2: DFQATT, SNEGSKA (reference sequence). The CDR3 loop spans 15 amino acids. V lost 0 bases and J lost 5, with 13 bases in between.

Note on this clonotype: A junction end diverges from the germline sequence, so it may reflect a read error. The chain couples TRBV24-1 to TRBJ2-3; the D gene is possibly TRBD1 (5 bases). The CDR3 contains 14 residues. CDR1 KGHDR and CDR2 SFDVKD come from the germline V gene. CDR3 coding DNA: TGTGCCACCAGTAAGGGTCCAAAGACAGATGCGCAGTATTTT. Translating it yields CATSKGPKTDAQYF.

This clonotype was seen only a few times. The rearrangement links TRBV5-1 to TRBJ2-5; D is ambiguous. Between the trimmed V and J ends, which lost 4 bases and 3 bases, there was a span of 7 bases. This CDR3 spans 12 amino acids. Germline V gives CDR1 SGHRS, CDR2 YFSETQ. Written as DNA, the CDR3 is TGCGCCAGCAGCGCTGAAAAAGAGACCCAGTACTTC. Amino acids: CASSAEKETQYF.

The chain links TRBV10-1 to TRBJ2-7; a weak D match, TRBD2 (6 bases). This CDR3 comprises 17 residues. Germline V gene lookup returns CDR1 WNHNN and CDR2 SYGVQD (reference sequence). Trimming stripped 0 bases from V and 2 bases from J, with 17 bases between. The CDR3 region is CASSESKGGQGAYEQYF. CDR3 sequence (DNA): TGCGCCAGCAGTGAGTCGAAAGGAGGGCAAGGGGCCTACGAGCAGTACTTC.

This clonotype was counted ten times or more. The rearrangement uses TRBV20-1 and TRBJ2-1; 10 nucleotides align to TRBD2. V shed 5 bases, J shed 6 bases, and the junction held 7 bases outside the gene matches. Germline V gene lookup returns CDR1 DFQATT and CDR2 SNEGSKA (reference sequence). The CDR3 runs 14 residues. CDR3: CSASRGLASNEQFF. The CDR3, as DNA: TGCAGTGCTTCCCGGGGACTAGCGTCCAATGAGCAGTTCTTC.

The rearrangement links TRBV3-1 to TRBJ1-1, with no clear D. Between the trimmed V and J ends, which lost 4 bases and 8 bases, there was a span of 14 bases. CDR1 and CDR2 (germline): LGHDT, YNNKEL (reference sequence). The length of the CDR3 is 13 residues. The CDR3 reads CASSPSDGSEAFF. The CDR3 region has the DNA TGTGCCAGCAGCCCCTCGGACGGGTCCGAAGCTTTCTTT.

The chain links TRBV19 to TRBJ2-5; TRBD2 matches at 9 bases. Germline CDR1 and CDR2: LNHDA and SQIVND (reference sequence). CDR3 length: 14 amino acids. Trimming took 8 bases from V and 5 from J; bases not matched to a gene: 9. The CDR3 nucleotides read TGTGCCAGTCAGGTAGCGGGAGAGGTGGAGACCCAGTACTTC. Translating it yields CASQVAGEVETQYF.

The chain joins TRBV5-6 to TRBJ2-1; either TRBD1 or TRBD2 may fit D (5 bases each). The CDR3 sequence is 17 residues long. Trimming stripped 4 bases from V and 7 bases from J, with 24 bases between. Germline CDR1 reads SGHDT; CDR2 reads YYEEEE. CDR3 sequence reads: CASSQDSKGLAGNEQFF. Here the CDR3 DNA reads TGTGCCAGCAGCCAAGATAGTAAGGGGCTAGCTGGGAATGAGCAGTTCTTC.

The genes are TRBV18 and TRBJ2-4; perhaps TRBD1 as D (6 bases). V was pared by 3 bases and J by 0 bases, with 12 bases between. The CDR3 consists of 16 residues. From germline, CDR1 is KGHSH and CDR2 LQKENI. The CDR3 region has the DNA TGTGCCAGCTCACCGGACAGTAGCTTAGCCAAAAACATTCAGTACTTC. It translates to CASSPDSSLAKNIQYF.

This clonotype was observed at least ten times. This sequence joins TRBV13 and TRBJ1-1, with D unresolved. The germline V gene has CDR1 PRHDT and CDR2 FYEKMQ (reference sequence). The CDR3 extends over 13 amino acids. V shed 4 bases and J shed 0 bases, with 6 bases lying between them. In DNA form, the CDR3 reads TGTGCCAGCAGCTCTCAAATGAACACTGAAGCTTTCTTT. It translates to CASSSQMNTEAFF.

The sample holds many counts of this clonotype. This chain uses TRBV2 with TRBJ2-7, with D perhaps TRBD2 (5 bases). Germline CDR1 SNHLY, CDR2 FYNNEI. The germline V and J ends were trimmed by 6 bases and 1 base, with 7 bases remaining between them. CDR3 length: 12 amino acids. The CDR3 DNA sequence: TGTGCCAGCAGAGCGGAATCCTACGAGCAGTACTTC. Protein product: CASRAESYEQYF. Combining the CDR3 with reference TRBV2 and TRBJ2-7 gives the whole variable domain EPEVTQTPSHQVTQMGQEVILRCVPISNHLYFYWYRQILGQKVEFLVSFYNNEISEKSEIFDDQFSVERPDGSNFTLKIRSTKLEDSAMYFCASRAESYEQYFGPGTRLTVT.